This T cell receptor (beta chain) was sequenced for a study of OX40 agonist ivuxolimab in advanced cancers. As for the study more broadly: Ivuxolimab was a fully human IgG2 agonistic monoclonal antibody targeting the costimulatory receptor OX40 (CD134). The dose-escalation cohort was over 70% male with a mean age of roughly 60 years, ranging from 23 to 79. Intravenous ivuxolimab was administered to patients every 2 weeks at six dose levels: 0.01, 0.1, 0.3, 1.5, 3 and 10 mg/kg. Partial responses were achieved by three dose-escalation patients, of whom one had hepatocellular carcinoma and two had cutaneous melanoma. The paper reports the monotherapy dose-escalation portion (N ≈ 52 patients) of the phase I ivuxolimab trial. Among the approximately 50 dose-escalation patients, roughly 20 had hepatocellular carcinoma, 15 or so melanoma, 9 renal cell carcinoma and 9 head and neck cancer. Patients were allowed to have had prior anti-PD-1, anti-PD-L1 or anti-CTLA-4 therapy, and 40% to 45% of the dose-escalation patients had been treated with checkpoint inhibitors. Peripheral TCRbeta sequencing aimed to test whether ivuxolimab altered TCR sequence diversity and caused clonal T-cell expansion. Broad study findings and their caveats: On average, CD8+ T cells showed more expanded clones than CD4+ T cells after ivuxolimab. In the 0.1-3.0 mg/kg groups, partial responders were among the patients with the lowest normalized peripheral clonal expansion, particularly in CD8+ T cells. At doses of 0.1 to 3.0 mg/kg, clonal expansion of both CD4+ and CD8+ T cells in blood was seen between baseline and week 6. Low levels of normalized T-cell clonal expansion were also seen in some patients who did not respond. The antigen specificity of the peripheral T cells that underwent clonal expansion was not determined.

Genomic DNA was isolated from the sorted cells so that the TCRbeta CDR3 region could be sequenced. TCRbeta CDR3 regions were sequenced using the immunoSEQ Assay. TCRdb mirrors the immuneACCESS table, restricted to in-frame sequences. Some clones are absent from its copies; in checked studies, under half trace to an unresolved V gene, and the reason for the others is unknown. Across this sample there are some 39,000 clones, with about 87% seen only once. The ten largest account for about 4.2% of the sample. Patients with autoimmune disease history or receiving systemic immunosuppression were excluded from the trial. Peripheral blood for TCR sequencing was collected from all dose cohorts at baseline, on cycle 4 day 1, and on cycle 7 day 1. Samples came from an open-label, multicenter, first-in-human phase I dose-escalation trial of ivuxolimab. Adults with locally advanced or metastatic melanoma, renal cell, hepatocellular, or head and neck squamous cell carcinoma were enrolled in the trial. Before TCR sequencing, CD4+ T cells and CD8+ T cells from peripheral blood were sorted into separate populations.

With regard to this clone: This clone's antigen is unknown. Base qualities are not at hand, and no much larger clone is one base apart.

There are 14 amino acids in the CDR3, from cysteine to phenylalanine inclusive. Only the CDR3 portion is preserved as DNA: 42 bases, with reading frame beginning at the first base. CDR1 SEHNR and CDR2 FQNEAQ were looked up in the germline V gene (reference sequence). Ends trimmed: V by 2 bases, J by 3 bases; bases unmatched to a gene: 3. The chain is encoded by TRBV7-9 joined to TRBJ2-7, with 8 central nucleotides matching TRBD2. Source: CD4+ or CD8+ T cells sorted from blood, taken in a trial of the OX40 agonist ivuxolimab. This sequence was found in an adult with an advanced solid tumor such as melanoma, head and neck, liver or kidney cancer. The CDR3 protein: CASSLYGRGYEQYF. The nucleotides read TGTGCCAGCAGCTTATACGGGAGGGGCTACGAGCAGTACTTC.